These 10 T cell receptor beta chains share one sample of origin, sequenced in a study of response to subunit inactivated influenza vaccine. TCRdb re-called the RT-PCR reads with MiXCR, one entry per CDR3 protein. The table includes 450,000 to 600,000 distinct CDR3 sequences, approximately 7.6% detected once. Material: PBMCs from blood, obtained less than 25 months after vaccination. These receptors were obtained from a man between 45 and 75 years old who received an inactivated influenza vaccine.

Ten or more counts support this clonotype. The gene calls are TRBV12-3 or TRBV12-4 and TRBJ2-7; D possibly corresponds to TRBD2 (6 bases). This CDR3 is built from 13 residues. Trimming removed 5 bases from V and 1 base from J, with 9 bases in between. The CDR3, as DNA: TGTGCCAGCAGTCGGAGCGGGTCCTACGAGCAGTACTTC. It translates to CASSRSGSYEQYF.

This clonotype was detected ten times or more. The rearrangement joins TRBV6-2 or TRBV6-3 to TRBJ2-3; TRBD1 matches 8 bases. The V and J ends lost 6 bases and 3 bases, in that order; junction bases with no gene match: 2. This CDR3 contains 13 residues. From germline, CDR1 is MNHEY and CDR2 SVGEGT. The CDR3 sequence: CASRDRVTDTQYF. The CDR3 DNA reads TGTGCCAGCAGGGACAGGGTGACAGATACGCAGTATTTT.

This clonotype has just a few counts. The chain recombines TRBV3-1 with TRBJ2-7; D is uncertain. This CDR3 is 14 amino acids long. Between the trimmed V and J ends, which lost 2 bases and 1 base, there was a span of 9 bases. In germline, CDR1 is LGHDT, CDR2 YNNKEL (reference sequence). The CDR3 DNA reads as TGTGCCAGCAGCCAATTCACTTCTTCCTACGAGCAGTACTTC. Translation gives CASSQFTSSYEQYF.

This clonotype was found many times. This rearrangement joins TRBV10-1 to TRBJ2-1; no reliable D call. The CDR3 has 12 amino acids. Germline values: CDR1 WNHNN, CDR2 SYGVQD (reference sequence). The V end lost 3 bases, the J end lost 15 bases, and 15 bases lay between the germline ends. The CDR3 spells CASSDGAPWRFF. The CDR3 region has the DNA TGCGCCAGCAGTGATGGCGCTCCTTGGCGGTTCTTC.

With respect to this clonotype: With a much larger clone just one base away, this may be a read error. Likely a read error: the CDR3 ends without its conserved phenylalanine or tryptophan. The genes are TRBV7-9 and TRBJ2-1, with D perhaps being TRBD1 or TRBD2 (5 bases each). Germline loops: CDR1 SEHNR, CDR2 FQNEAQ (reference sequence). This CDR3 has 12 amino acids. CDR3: CAHVAGRNEQFS. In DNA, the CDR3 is TGTGCTCACGTGGCAGGGAGAAATGAGCAGTTCTCC.

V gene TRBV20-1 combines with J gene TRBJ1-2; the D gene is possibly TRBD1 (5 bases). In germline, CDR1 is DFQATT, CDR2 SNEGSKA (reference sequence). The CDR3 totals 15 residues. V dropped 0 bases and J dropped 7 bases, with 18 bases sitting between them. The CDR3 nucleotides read TGCAGTGCTAGAGATCCGGATGGGGCGGTAGGTGGCTACACCTTC. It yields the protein CSARDPDGAVGGYTF.

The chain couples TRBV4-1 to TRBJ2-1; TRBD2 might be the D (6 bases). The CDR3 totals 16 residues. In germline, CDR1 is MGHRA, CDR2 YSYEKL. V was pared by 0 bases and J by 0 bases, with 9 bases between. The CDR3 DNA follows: TGCGCCAGCAGCCAAGAGGGGGGAGGCTCCTACAATGAGCAGTTCTTC. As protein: CASSQEGGGSYNEQFF.

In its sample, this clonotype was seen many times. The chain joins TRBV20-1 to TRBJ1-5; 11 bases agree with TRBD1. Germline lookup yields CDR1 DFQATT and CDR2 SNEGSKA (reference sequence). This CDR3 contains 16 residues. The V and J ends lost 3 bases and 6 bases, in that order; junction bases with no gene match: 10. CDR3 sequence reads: CSASGGTGGFSQPQHF. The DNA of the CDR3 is TGCAGTGCTAGTGGGGGGACAGGGGGGTTCAGTCAGCCCCAGCATTTT.

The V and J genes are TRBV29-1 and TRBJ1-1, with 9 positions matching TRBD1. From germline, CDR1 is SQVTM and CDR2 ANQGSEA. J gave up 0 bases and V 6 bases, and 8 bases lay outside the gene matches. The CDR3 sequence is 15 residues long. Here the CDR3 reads CSVTGGYLVNTEAFF. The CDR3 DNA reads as TGCAGCGTGACAGGGGGTTATCTAGTGAACACTGAAGCTTTCTTT.

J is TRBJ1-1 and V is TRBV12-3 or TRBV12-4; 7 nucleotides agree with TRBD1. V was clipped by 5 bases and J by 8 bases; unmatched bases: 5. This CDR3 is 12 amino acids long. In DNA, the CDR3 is TGTGCCAGCAGTACAGGGGTGGCGGAAGCTTTCTTT. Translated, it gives CASSTGVAEAFF.